The 8 T cell receptor beta chains in this list originate from one sample, sequenced in a study of cytotoxic CD8 clonotypes in ibrutinib-treated CLL. The assay was immunoSEQ multiplex PCR, and TCRdb's table has in-frame clones only and misses some. The sample holds 15,000 or so clones, 68% seen once. The material was PBMCs, obtained before ibrutinib treatment. The receptor source for this set is a human donor with chronic lymphocytic leukemia.

The J gene is TRBJ2-7, the V gene TRBV5-1; D is unresolved. V was trimmed by 0 bases and J by 0 bases, leaving 10 bases between them. Germline CDR1 and CDR2: SGHRS and YFSETQ. The CDR3 covers 15 residues. DNA of the CDR3: TGCGCCAGCAGCTTGGGGCCTCGAAGCTCCTACGAGCAGTACTTC. This sequence encodes CASSLGPRSSYEQYF.

The V and J genes are TRBV6-4 and TRBJ1-1; TRBD1 is a possible D gene (5 bases). This CDR3 comprises 14 residues. Germline values: CDR1 MRHNA, CDR2 SNTAGT. V was trimmed by 4 bases and J by 5 bases, leaving 14 bases between them. As DNA, the CDR3 is TGTGCCAGCAGTGCCGGGGGGGTTGCAACTGAAGCTTTCTTT. Protein: CASSAGGVATEAFF.

This chain joins TRBV12-5 and TRBJ2-6; D not certain. Germline V CDR1 and CDR2: LGHNT, FRNRAP. CDR3 length: 13 amino acids. With 7 bases removed from V and 0 bases from J, the gap between germline ends came to 4 bases. CDR3 loop: CASAPSGANVLTF. In DNA form, the CDR3 reads TGTGCTAGTGCTCCCTCTGGGGCCAACGTCCTGACTTTC.

Comments on this clone: One junction end does not reproduce the germline sequence, and a read error may be involved. The chain combines TRBV9 with TRBJ2-1; D tentatively reads TRBD1 or TRBD2 (7 bases each). Germline CDR1 is SGDLS and CDR2 is YYNGEE. This CDR3 has 13 residues. The CDR3 DNA follows: TGTGCCAGCAGCGTAGGGGAGGGACAGTCTTCGATCTTC. Protein: CASSVGEGQSSIF. Together with reference TRBV9 and TRBJ2-1, the CDR3 gives the full variable domain: DSGVTQTPKHLITATGQRVTLRCSPRSGDLSVYWYQQSLDQGLQFLIQYYNGEERAKGNILERFSAQQFPDLHSELNLSSLELGDSALYFCASSVGEGQSSIFGPGTRLTVL.

There are a few counts of this clone. V gene TRBV5-1 combines with J gene TRBJ2-3; no firm D call. V lost 4 bases to trimming and J lost 6 bases, with 15 bases between them. Looked up from germline, CDR1 is SGHRS and CDR2 is YFSETQ. The CDR3 is 14 residues long. For the CDR3, the DNA is TGCGCCAGCAGCCTCAACCCCGTCGGGGATACGCAGTATTTT. It specifies CASSLNPVGDTQYF.

The CDR3 sequence is CASSPSGGTSNTEAFF. In nucleotides, the CDR3 is TGTGCCAGCTCACCAAGTGGGGGTACCTCGAACACTGAAGCTTTCTTT. This sequence joins TRBV18 and TRBJ1-1, with D possibly matching TRBD1 (5 bases). The CDR3 spans 16 residues. Trimming took off 2 bases at V and 1 base at J, with 14 bases between the two ends. Per germline, CDR1 KGHSH and CDR2 LQKENI.

The chain recombines TRBV7-9 with TRBJ2-7; D not resolved. Germline-derived CDR1 and CDR2 are SEHNR and FQNEAQ (reference sequence). The CDR3 extends over 12 amino acids. V lost 3 bases and J lost 12, with 15 bases in between. The CDR3 loop is CASSFAGAAWYF. CDR3 nucleotides: TGTGCCAGCAGCTTTGCAGGAGCTGCGTGGTACTTC. Using reference TRBV7-9 and TRBJ2-7 for the parts outside the CDR3, the full variable domain is DTGVSQNPRHKITKRGQNVTFRCDPISEHNRLYWYRQTLGQGPEFLTYFQNEAQLEKSRLLSDRFSAERPKGSFSTLEIQRTEQGDSAMYLCASSFAGAAWYFGPGTRLTVT.

This clone was counted a single time. J is TRBJ2-2 and V is TRBV19; the D gene is possibly TRBD2 (7 bases). Trimming shortened V by 11 bases and J by 0 bases, and 13 bases separated the two germline ends. Germline V gene sequence: CDR1 LNHDA, CDR2 SQIVND (reference sequence). The CDR3 loop spans 14 amino acids. CDR3 nucleotides: TGTGCCGCGGGGGCGGGCCCGAACACCGGGGAGCTGTTTTTT. Translating gives CAAGAGPNTGELFF.